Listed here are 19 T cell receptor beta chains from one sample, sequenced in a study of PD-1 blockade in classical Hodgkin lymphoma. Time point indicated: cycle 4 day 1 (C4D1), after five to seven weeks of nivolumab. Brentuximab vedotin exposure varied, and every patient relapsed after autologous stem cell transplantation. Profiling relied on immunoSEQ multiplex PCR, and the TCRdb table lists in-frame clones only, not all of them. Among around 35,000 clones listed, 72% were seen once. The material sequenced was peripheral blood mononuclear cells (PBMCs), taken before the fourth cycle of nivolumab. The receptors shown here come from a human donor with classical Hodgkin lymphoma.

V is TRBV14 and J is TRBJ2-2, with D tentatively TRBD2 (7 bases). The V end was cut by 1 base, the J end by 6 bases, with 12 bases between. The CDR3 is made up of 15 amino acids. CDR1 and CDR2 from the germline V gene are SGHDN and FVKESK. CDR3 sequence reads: CASSQVWGGPGELFF. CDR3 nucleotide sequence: TGTGCCAGCAGCCAAGTCTGGGGGGGGCCCGGGGAGCTGTTTTTT.

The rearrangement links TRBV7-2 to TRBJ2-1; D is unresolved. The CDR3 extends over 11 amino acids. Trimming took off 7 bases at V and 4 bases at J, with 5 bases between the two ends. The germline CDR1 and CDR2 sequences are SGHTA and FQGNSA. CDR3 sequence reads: CASTYYNEQFF. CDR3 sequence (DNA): TGTGCCAGCACCTATTACAATGAGCAGTTCTTC.

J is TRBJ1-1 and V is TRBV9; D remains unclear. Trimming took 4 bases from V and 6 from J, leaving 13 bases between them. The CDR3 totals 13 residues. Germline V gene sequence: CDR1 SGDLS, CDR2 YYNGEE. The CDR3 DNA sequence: TGTGCCAGCAGCCCTCCGGAGTATCCTGAAGCTTTCTTT. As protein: CASSPPEYPEAFF.

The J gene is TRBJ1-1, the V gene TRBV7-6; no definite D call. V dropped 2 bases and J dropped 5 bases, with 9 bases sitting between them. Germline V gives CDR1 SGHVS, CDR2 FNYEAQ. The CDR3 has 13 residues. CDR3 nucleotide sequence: TGTGCCAGCAGCTTAACTCGGTGGACTGAAGCTTTCTTT. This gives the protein CASSLTRWTEAFF.

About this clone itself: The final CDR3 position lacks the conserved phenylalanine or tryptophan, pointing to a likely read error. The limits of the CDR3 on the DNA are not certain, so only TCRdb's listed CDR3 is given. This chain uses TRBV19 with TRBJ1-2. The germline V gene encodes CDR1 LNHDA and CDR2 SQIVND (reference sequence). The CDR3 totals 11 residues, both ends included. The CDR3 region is CASSIWDLSFY.

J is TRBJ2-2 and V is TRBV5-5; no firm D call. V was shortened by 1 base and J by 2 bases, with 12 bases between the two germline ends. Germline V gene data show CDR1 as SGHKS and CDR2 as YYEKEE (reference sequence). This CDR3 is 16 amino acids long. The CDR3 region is CASSLNPVLNTGELFF. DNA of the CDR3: TGTGCCAGCAGCTTGAATCCAGTCTTAAACACCGGGGAGCTGTTTTTT.

DNA of the CDR3: TGTGCTGGCAGACTAGCCACCTACAATGAGCAGTTCTTC. Translated: CAGRLATYNEQFF. The chain uses TRBV7-2 and TRBJ2-1, with 7 bases that match TRBD2. The length of the CDR3 is 13 residues. Germline V CDR1 and CDR2: SGHTA, FQGNSA.

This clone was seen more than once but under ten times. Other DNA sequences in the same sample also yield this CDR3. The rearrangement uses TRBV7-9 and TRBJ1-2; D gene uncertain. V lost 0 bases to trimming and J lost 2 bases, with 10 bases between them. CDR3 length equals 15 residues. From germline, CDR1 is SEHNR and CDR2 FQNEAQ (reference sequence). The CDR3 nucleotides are TGTGCCAGCAGCTTAGCGCTAGGACCGAACTATGGCTACACCTTC. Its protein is CASSLALGPNYGYTF.

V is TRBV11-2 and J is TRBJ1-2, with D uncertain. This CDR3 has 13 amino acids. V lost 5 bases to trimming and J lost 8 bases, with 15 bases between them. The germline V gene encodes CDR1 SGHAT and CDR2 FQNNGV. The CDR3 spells CASSSTVLKGYTF. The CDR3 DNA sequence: TGTGCCAGCAGCAGCACAGTCCTCAAGGGCTACACCTTC.

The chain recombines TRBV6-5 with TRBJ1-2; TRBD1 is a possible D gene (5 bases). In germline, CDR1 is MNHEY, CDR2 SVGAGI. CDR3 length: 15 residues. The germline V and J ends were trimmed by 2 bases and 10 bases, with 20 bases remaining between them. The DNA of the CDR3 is TGTGCCAGCAGTTACCGAATCACGGACATTTCCGACTACACCTTC. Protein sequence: CASSYRITDISDYTF.

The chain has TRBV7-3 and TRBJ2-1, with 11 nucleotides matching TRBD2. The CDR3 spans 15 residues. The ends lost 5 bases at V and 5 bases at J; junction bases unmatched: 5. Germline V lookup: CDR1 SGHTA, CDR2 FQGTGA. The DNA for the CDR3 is TGTGCCAGCAGCCTCAGACTAGCGGGGAACAATGAGCAGTTCTTC. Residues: CASSLRLAGNNEQFF.

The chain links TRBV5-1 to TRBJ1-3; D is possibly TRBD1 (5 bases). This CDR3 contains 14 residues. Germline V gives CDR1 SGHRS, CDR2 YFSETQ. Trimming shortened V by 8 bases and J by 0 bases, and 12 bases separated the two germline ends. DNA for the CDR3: TGCGCCAGTCGCAGGGAGGACTCTGGAAACACCATATATTTT. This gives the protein CASRREDSGNTIYF.

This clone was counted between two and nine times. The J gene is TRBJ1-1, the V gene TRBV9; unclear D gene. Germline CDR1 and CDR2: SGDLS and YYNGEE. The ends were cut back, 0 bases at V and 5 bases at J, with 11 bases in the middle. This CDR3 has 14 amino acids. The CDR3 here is CASSVANSLTEAFF. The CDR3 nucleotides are TGTGCCAGCAGCGTAGCTAACAGCTTAACTGAAGCTTTCTTT. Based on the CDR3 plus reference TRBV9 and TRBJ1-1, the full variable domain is DSGVTQTPKHLITATGQRVTLRCSPRSGDLSVYWYQQSLDQGLQFLIQYYNGEERAKGNILERFSAQQFPDLHSELNLSSLELGDSALYFCASSVANSLTEAFFGQGTRLTVV.

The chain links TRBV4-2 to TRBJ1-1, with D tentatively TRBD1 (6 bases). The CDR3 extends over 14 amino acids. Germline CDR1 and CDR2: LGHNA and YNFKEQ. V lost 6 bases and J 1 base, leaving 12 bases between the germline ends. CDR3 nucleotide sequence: TGTGCCAGCAGGTTGGGGACAACGAACACTGAAGCTTTCTTT. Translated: CASRLGTTNTEAFF.

CDR3 coding DNA: TGTGCCAGCAGTTACTCCGGGCTCAGGGAGACCTACGAGCAGTACTTC. It yields the protein CASSYSGLRETYEQYF. The chain employs TRBV6-6 and TRBJ2-7; D possibly uses TRBD1 or TRBD2 (5 bases each). This CDR3 comprises 16 residues. With 0 bases removed from V and 2 bases from J, the gap between germline ends came to 14 bases. Germline loops: CDR1 MNHNY, CDR2 SVGAGI (reference sequence).

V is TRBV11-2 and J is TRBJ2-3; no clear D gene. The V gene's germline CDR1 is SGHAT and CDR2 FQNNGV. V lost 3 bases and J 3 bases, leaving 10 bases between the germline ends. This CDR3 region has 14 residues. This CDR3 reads CASSFPMGTDTQYF. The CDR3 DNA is TGTGCCAGCAGCTTTCCGATGGGGACAGATACGCAGTATTTT.

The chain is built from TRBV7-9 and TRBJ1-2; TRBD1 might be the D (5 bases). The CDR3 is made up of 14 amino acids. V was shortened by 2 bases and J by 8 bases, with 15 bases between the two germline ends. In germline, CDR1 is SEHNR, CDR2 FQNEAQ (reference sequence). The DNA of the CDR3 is TGTGCCAGCAGCTTACCCGGGACCTTAATGGGCTACACCTTC. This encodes CASSLPGTLMGYTF.

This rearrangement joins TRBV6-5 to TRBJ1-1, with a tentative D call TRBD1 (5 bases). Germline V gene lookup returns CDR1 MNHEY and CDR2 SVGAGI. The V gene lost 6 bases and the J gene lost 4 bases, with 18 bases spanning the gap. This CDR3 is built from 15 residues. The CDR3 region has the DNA TGTGCCAGCAGAATCCTCGGGACTGTGGTCACTGAAGCTTTCTTT. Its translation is CASRILGTVVTEAFF.

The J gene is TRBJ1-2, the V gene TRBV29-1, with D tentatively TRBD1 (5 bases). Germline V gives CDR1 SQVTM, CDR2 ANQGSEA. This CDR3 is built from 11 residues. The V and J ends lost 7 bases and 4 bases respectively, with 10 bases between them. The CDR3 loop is CSAPGPYGYTF. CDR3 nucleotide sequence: TGCAGCGCCCCGGGGCCCTATGGCTACACCTTC. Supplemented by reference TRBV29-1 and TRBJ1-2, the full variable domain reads SAVISQKPSRDICQRGTSLTIQCQVDSQVTMMFWYRQQPGQSLTLIATANQGSEATYESGFVIDKFPISRPNLTFSTLTVSNMSPEDSSIYLCSAPGPYGYTFGSGTRLTVV.